This is a list of T cell receptor beta chains from one sample in a study of early T cells in non-severe SARS-CoV-2 infection. TCRdb re-analysed the 5' RACE reads in MiXCR, keeping a single row per CDR3 protein. The table has approximately 45,000 distinct CDR3 sequences, less than 7% seen once. The sample comprised whole blood. These TCRs come from an adult who was a healthcare worker with PCR-confirmed SARS-CoV-2 infection or an uninfected control (not recorded which). The CDR3 runs from the conserved cysteine through the conserved F or W. Each record gives: CDR3 length, clone size, D gene, J gene, V gene, CDR3 protein, CDR3 DNA. A D gene is named only where the DNA matches it firmly. The size field is filled for only some rows; it gives once, few, many or a size class.

len: 16; abundance: many; d_gene: .; j_gene: TRBJ2-7; v_gene: TRBV7-9; CDR3aa: CASSKNQGSYSYEQYF; CDR3nt: TGTGCCAGCAGCAAAAACCAGGGCAGTTACTCCTACGAGCAGTACTTC
len: 12; abundance: .; d_gene: .; j_gene: TRBJ2-1; v_gene: TRBV7-6; CDR3aa: CASSPRGREQFF; CDR3nt: TGTGCCAGCAGCCCCCGGGGGCGCGAGCAGTTCTTC
len: 15; abundance: many; d_gene: .; j_gene: TRBJ2-3; v_gene: TRBV5-4; CDR3aa: CASSLGGTSTDTQYF; CDR3nt: TGTGCCAGCAGCTTGGGGGGGACTAGCACAGATACGCAGTATTTT
len: 14; abundance: .; d_gene: .; j_gene: TRBJ2-3; v_gene: TRBV28; CDR3aa: CASSSRVAGDTQYF; CDR3nt: TGTGCCAGCAGTTCTCGGGTGGCGGGAGATACGCAGTATTTT
len: 16; abundance: many; d_gene: TRBD1; j_gene: TRBJ2-2; v_gene: TRBV5-4; CDR3aa: CASSTPPGQGTGELFF; CDR3nt: TGTGCCAGCAGCACCCCTCCGGGACAGGGGACCGGGGAGCTGTTTTTT
len: 12; abundance: few; d_gene: .; j_gene: TRBJ1-1; v_gene: TRBV6-1; CDR3aa: CASRYSKGEAFF; CDR3nt: TGTGCCAGCAGGTACAGCAAGGGTGAAGCTTTCTTT
len: 17; abundance: few; d_gene: .; j_gene: TRBJ1-3; v_gene: TRBV4-1; CDR3aa: CASSQEVPGPSGNTIYF; CDR3nt: TGCGCCAGCAGCCAAGAGGTTCCGGGGCCCTCTGGAAACACCATATATTTT
len: 14; abundance: .; d_gene: TRBD2; j_gene: TRBJ2-7; v_gene: TRBV11-2; CDR3aa: CASSFGSGGYEQYF; CDR3nt: TGTGCCAGCAGCTTTGGTAGCGGGGGCTACGAGCAGTACTTC
len: 14; abundance: many; d_gene: .; j_gene: TRBJ1-6; v_gene: TRBV10-2; CDR3aa: CASTPVGDNSPLHF; CDR3nt: TGCGCCAGCACCCCGGTAGGTGATAATTCACCCCTCCACTTT
len: 13; abundance: few; d_gene: TRBD2; j_gene: TRBJ2-1; v_gene: TRBV20-1; CDR3aa: CSAKLAGGPEQFF; CDR3nt: TGCAGTGCAAAACTAGCGGGGGGGCCTGAGCAGTTCTTC
len: 15; abundance: many; d_gene: .; j_gene: TRBJ2-2; v_gene: TRBV11-3; CDR3aa: CASSLGGRGTGELFF; CDR3nt: TGTGCCAGCAGCTTAGGAGGGAGAGGCACCGGGGAGCTGTTTTTT
len: 17; abundance: .; d_gene: TRBD1; j_gene: TRBJ2-1; v_gene: TRBV4-1; CDR3aa: CASSHIGRDRGHSEQFF; CDR3nt: TGCGCCAGCAGCCATATCGGGCGGGACAGGGGACATAGTGAGCAGTTCTTC
len: 12; abundance: many; d_gene: .; j_gene: TRBJ1-1; v_gene: TRBV29-1; CDR3aa: CSALEGSTEAFF; CDR3nt: TGCAGCGCTTTGGAGGGGTCCACTGAAGCTTTCTTT
len: 12; abundance: many; d_gene: TRBD1; j_gene: TRBJ2-1; v_gene: TRBV20-1; CDR3aa: CSVGQGIDEQFF; CDR3nt: TGCAGTGTTGGACAGGGGATCGATGAGCAGTTCTTC
len: 13; abundance: many; d_gene: .; j_gene: TRBJ1-2; v_gene: TRBV30; CDR3aa: CAWSLEGTGGYTF; CDR3nt: TGTGCCTGGAGTCTGGAGGGGACGGGGGGCTACACCTTC
len: 16; abundance: many; d_gene: .; j_gene: TRBJ2-1; v_gene: TRBV12-3/TRBV12-4; CDR3aa: CASVSSGTRGRYEQFF; CDR3nt: TGTGCCAGCGTCTCTTCCGGGACGAGGGGGAGGTATGAGCAGTTCTTC
len: 16; abundance: many; d_gene: .; j_gene: TRBJ2-3; v_gene: TRBV6-1; CDR3aa: CASTEGGAGAADTQYF; CDR3nt: TGTGCCAGCACCGAAGGTGGTGCGGGGGCCGCAGATACGCAGTATTTT
len: 14; abundance: few; d_gene: TRBD1; j_gene: TRBJ2-7; v_gene: TRBV5-6; CDR3aa: CASSWDRGAYEQYF; CDR3nt: TGTGCCAGCAGCTGGGACAGGGGGGCCTACGAGCAGTACTTC
len: 17; abundance: few; d_gene: TRBD2; j_gene: TRBJ2-3; v_gene: TRBV6-5; CDR3aa: CASSSGTSGGPTDTQYF; CDR3nt: TGTGCCAGCAGTTCAGGGACTAGCGGGGGGCCCACAGATACGCAGTATTTT
len: 15; abundance: .; d_gene: TRBD1; j_gene: TRBJ2-2; v_gene: TRBV7-2; CDR3aa: CASSGQGANTGELFF; CDR3nt: TGTGCCAGCAGCGGACAGGGGGCCAACACCGGGGAGCTGTTTTTT
len: 14; abundance: many; d_gene: .; j_gene: TRBJ2-7; v_gene: TRBV20-1; CDR3aa: CSVGSSGLLYEQYF; CDR3nt: TGCAGTGTGGGGAGCAGCGGCCTTCTCTACGAGCAGTACTTC
len: 14; abundance: few; d_gene: TRBD2; j_gene: TRBJ2-2; v_gene: TRBV29-1; CDR3aa: CSVGTSGDAGELFF; CDR3nt: TGCAGCGTGGGGACTAGCGGGGACGCCGGGGAGCTGTTTTTT
len: 17; abundance: few; d_gene: .; j_gene: TRBJ2-1; v_gene: TRBV29-1; CDR3aa: CSVEFLVGGGSYNEQFF; CDR3nt: TGCAGCGTTGAATTTTTGGTAGGGGGAGGTTCCTACAATGAGCAGTTCTTC
len: 15; abundance: .; d_gene: .; j_gene: TRBJ2-3; v_gene: TRBV20-1; CDR3aa: CSAEGGGEGTDTQYF; CDR3nt: TGCAGTGCAGAAGGGGGGGGAGAGGGCACAGATACGCAGTATTTT
len: 13; abundance: .; d_gene: .; j_gene: TRBJ2-7; v_gene: TRBV5-4; CDR3aa: CASSLGQDEEQYF; CDR3nt: TGTGCCAGCAGCTTGGGGCAGGACGAGGAGCAGTACTTC
len: 15; abundance: few; d_gene: TRBD2; j_gene: TRBJ2-3; v_gene: TRBV11-2; CDR3aa: CASSPSSGGVGTQYF; CDR3nt: TGTGCCAGCAGCCCTTCTAGCGGGGGGGTGGGTACGCAGTATTTT
len: 16; abundance: few; d_gene: TRBD1; j_gene: TRBJ1-2; v_gene: TRBV12-3/TRBV12-4; CDR3aa: CASSLYAGQAFYGYTF; CDR3nt: TGTGCCAGCAGTTTGTATGCAGGACAGGCCTTCTATGGCTACACCTTC
len: 11; abundance: few; d_gene: .; j_gene: TRBJ2-2; v_gene: TRBV28; CDR3aa: CASRSRGELFF; CDR3nt: TGTGCCAGCAGGTCCAGAGGGGAGCTGTTTTTT
len: 15; abundance: few; d_gene: .; j_gene: TRBJ2-1; v_gene: TRBV6-5; CDR3aa: CASSYGRGSYNEQFF; CDR3nt: TGTGCCAGCAGCTACGGGCGGGGCAGCTACAATGAGCAGTTCTTC